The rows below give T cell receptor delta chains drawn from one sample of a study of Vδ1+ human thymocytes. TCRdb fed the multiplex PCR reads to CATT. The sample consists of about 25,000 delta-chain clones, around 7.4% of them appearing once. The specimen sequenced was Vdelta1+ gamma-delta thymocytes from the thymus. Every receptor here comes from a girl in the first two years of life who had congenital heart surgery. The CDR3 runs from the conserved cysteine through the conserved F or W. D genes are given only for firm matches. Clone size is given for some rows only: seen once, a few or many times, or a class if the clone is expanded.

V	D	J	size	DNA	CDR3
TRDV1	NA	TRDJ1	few	TGTGCTCTTGGGGAACTCCTATATATGGAAAGGATGGGGGCTAAACTCATCTTT	CALGELLYMERMGAKLIF
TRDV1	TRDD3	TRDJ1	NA	TGTGCTCTTGGGGAATTTTTACCTAACGGCGAACACTGGGGGATATCGGTTAAACTCATCTTT	CALGEFLPNGEHWGISVKLIF
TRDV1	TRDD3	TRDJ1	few	TGTGCTCTTGGGGAACTCCTATGGGGGATACGTTACACCGATAAACTCATCTTT	CALGELLWGIRYTDKLIF
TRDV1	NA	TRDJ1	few	TGTGCTCTTGGGGAACGGCCGATTGGAGGGTACACCGATAAACTCATCTTT	CALGERPIGGYTDKLIF
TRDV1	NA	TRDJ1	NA	TGTGCTCTTGGGCACCCCACCCACTCTTCCATACTGGACCTGTACACCGATAAACTCATCTTT	CALGHPTHSSILDLYTDKLIF
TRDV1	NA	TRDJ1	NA	TGTGCTCTTGGGCCCCACCGTGATAGATCGGGCACCGATAAACTCATCTTT	CALGPHRDRSGTDKLIF
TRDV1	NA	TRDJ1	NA	TGTGCTCTTGGGGAATCCTTAACTTGCGGAGGGTCATACACCGATAAACTCATCTTT	CALGESLTCGGSYTDKLIF
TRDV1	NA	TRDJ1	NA	TGTGCTCTTGGGGGCTACACCGATAAACTCATCTTT	CALGGYTDKLIF
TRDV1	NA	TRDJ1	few	TGTGCTCTTGGGGAAAGCCTTCCTGAGAAATATAGGGATAAACTCATCTTT	CALGESLPEKYRDKLIF
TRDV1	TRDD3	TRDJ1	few	TGTGCTCTTGGGGAAGGGGGCTCGGGGATACTCCATTACACCGATAAACTCATCTTT	CALGEGGSGILHYTDKLIF
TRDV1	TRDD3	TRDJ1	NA	TGTGCTCTTGGGGAACTTTGCGCCCCAACCCGTACTGGGGGAGCTCCCCCGTACACCGATAAACTCATCTTT	CALGELCAPTRTGGAPPYTDKLIF
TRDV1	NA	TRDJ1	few	TGTGCTCTTGGGGAACTCTCTGGTAGGGGACGTGATAAACTCATCTTT	CALGELSGRGRDKLIF
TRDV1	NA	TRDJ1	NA	TGTGCTCTTGGGGAAACCCGGTTCCCCACCCGGAGGTTTTCCACCGATAAACTCATCTTT	CALGETRFPTRRFSTDKLIF
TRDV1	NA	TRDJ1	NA	TGTGCTCTTGGGGCATTAGAGCTGGGGAGCTACACCGATAAACTCATCTTT	CALGALELGSYTDKLIF
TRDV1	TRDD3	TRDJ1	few	TGTGCTCTTGGGCTACCAAGGCCTTCCTTGTCTATACTGGGGGATACCGATAAACTCATCTTT	CALGLPRPSLSILGDTDKLIF
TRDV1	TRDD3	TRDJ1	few	TGTGCTCTTGGGGAACTGAACGGGTCCCACGGTACTGGGGGGCCCTTGGGGGGATACACCGATAAACTCATCTTT	CALGELNGSHGTGGPLGGYTDKLIF
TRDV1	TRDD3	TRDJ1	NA	TGTGCTCTTGGGGAACTAACAGTTTCCTCCTCTACTGGGGGATATACCGGGTACACCGATAAACTCATCTTT	CALGELTVSSSTGGYTGYTDKLIF
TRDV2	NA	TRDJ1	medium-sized	TGTGCCTGTGACACCGGGGCCCCCGATTTCGACCAAGACACCGATAAACTCATCTTT	CACDTGAPDFDQDTDKLIF
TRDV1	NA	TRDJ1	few	TGTGCTCTTGGAATTCCTGTCCTGGGTGGGATCGGTAAACTCATCTTT	CALGIPVLGGIGKLIF
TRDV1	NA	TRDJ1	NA	TGTGCTCTTGGGACACTAGGCCTTCCGTACGTCGGATGGACTGGGGCTCAGTACACCGATAAACTCATCTTT	CALGTLGLPYVGWTGAQYTDKLIF
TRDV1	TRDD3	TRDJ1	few	TGTGCTCTTGGGAATATGGCCTTCATACTGGGGGATACAGCCGATAAACTCATCTTT	CALGNMAFILGDTADKLIF
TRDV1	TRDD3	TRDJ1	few	TGTGCTCTTGGGGACGTCTCCCCTTGGGGGGATACCGGGGGAGTTAAACTCATCTTT	CALGDVSPWGDTGGVKLIF
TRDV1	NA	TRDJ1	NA	TGTGCTCTTGGGGAACAGGCGACCTCCGCGGGTTGTCTCCAGCTCTGCACCGACAAACTCATCTTT	CALGEQATSAGCLQLCTDKLIF
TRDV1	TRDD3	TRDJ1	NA	TGTGCTCTTGGGGACCCCCACAGGGGGATACTGGGCACCGATAAACTCATCTTT	CALGDPHRGILGTDKLIF
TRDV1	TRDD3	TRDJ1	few	TGTGCTCTTGGGGAGGCGACCACAGTTGAACTGGGGGATACGCCCATTCTTAAACTCATCTTT	CALGEATTVELGDTPILKLIF
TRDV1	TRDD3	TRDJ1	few	TGTGCTCTTGGGGAACTAAGTCTACTGGGGGAACCGTACACCGATAAACTCATCTTT	CALGELSLLGEPYTDKLIF
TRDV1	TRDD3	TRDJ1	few	TGTGCTCTTGGGGAACTCTTCCTCCCAGTTACTGGGGGATACCCGAAAGGGGATAAACTCATCTTT	CALGELFLPVTGGYPKGDKLIF
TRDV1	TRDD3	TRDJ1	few	TGTGCTCTTGGGGATATATTGCAGCTTCCTGCGTACTGGGGGATTAAACTCATCTTT	CALGDILQLPAYWGIKLIF
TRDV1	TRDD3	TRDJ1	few	TGTGCTCTTGGGGAGACTTACTACGATCCTGGGGGATACAGCGATAAACTCATCTTT	CALGETYYDPGGYSDKLIF
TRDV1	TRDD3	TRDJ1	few	TGTGCTCTTGGGGAACGGTACCTTCGCCTAGGGGGATACGCGGGGTACACCGATAAACTCATCTTT	CALGERYLRLGGYAGYTDKLIF
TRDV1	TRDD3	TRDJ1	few	TGTGCTCTTGGGGGCATAGGCCTTCCCTTATTTACTGGGGGATACGTCATCACCGATAAACTCATCTTT	CALGGIGLPLFTGGYVITDKLIF
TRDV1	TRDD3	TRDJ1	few	TGTGCTCTTGGGGAACTGCTCGTCTGGGGGATAAGGTCCGATAAACTCATCTTT	CALGELLVWGIRSDKLIF
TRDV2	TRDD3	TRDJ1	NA	TGTGCCTGTCTCCCTGAAAACTGGGGGATTTCGTCCACCGATAAACTCATCTTC	CACLPENWGISSTDKLIF
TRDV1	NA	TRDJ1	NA	TGTGCCCTGGGCGGAGATGTCGGCTGGGGAGCCGCCCTCATCTTT	CALGGDVGWGAALIF
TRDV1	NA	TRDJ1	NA	TGTGCTCTTGGGGAACGGGGCGTTCACACCGATAAACTCATCTTT	CALGERGVHTDKLIF
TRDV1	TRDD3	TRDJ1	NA	TGTGCTCTTGGGGAATACAGTTCCTACGAGTTGGGGATACGGGGGGAACTCATCTTT	CALGEYSSYELGIRGELIF